The present entry profiles one TCR beta chain with its context. The target antigen is unknown. These data originate in a study of T cell repertoires in cytomegalovirus infection. The wider study: Recently described HLA-C-restricted plus well-studied HLA-B-restricted CMV epitopes were used. It can be stated that public TCR beta signatures indicated CMV infection as well as a matching HLA type.

TCRdb fed the reads into MiXCR, producing one record per CDR3 protein. Here the sample spans about 220,000 distinct CDR3 sequences, around 35% being singletons. CDR3 length: 14 amino acids. V gave up 6 bases and J gave up 0 bases, with 12 bases separating them. Germline-derived CDR1 and CDR2 are DFQATT and SNEGSKA (reference sequence). The rearrangement joins TRBV20-1 to TRBJ2-1; D uncertain. This specimen was CD8+ T cells from cultured PBMCs, taken from culture after CMV antigen stimulation. The sequence came from a human donor in good health (CMV status not recorded). Some clones in this sample may be carry-over from other donors' samples. The chain's CDR3 is CSAEDPSSYNEQFF. The DNA for the CDR3 is TGCAGTGCAGAGGATCCGAGCTCCTACAATGAGCAGTTCTTC.